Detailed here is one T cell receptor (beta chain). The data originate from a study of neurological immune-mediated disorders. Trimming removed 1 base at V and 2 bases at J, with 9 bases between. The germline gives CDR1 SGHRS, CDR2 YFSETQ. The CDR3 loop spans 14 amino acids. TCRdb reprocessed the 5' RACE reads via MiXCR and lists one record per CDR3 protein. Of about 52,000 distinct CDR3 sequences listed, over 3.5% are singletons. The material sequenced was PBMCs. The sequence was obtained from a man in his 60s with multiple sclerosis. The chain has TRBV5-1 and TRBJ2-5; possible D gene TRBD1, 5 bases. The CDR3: CASSLFPGQETQYF. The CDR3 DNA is TGCGCCAGCAGCTTGTTCCCAGGGCAAGAGACCCAGTACTTC.